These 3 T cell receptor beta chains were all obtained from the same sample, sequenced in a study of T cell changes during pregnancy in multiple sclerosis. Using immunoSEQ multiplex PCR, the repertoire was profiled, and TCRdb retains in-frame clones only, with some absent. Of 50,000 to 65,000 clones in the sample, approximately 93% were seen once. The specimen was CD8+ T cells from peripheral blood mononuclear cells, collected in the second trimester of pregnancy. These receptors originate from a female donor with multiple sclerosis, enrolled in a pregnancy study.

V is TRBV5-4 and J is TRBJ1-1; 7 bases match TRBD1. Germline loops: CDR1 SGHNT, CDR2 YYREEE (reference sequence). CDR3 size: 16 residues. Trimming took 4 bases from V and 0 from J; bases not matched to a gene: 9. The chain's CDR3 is CASSPGGGGMNTEAFF. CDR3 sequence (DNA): TGTGCCAGCAGCCCTGGCGGAGGGGGCATGAACACTGAAGCTTTCTTT.

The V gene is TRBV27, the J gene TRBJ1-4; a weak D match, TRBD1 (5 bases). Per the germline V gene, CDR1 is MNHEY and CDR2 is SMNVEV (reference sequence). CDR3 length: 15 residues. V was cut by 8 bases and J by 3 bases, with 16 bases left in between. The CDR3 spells CASYSTGDANEKLFF. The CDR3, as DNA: TGTGCCAGCTACTCCACAGGAGATGCTAATGAAAAACTGTTTTTT. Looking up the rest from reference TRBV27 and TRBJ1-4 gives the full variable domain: EAQVTQNPRYLITVTGKKLTVTCSQNMNHEYMSWYRQDPGLGLRQIYYSMNVEVTDKGDVPEGYKVSRKEKRNFPLILESPSPNQTSLYFCASYSTGDANEKLFFGSGTQLSVL.

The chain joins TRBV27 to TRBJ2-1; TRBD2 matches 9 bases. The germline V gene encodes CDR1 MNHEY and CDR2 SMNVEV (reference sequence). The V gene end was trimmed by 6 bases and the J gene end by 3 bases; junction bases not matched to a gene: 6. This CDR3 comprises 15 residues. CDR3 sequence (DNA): TGTGCCAGCAGGGAGCTAGCGGGGTACTACAATGAGCAGTTCTTC. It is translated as CASRELAGYYNEQFF.